This entry lists 21 T cell receptor beta chains sequenced from one sample in a study of T cells in Graves' hyperthyroidism and ophthalmopathy. TCR beta CDR3 region amplification was performed from RNA transcripts. The HTBI set primed first-round TCR CDR3 RT-PCR. Using its own MiXCR run on the multiplex PCR reads, TCRdb lists one record per CDR3 protein. Counted here are under 300,000 distinct CDR3 sequences, approximately 14% occurring once; the ten biggest clones make up 7.9%. Sequencing input: blood. These receptor sequences come from a woman aged 40-49 years with Graves' hyperthyroidism.

This clonotype was detected ten times or more. The gene calls are TRBV29-1 and TRBJ2-3; TRBD2 is a possible D gene (6 bases). From germline, CDR1 is SQVTM and CDR2 ANQGSEA. The CDR3 is made up of 17 amino acids. V dropped 6 bases and J dropped 0 bases, with 22 bases sitting between them. In DNA form, the CDR3 reads TGCAGCGTGTCGACAGTCCCCGGGACTGGAAGCACAGATACGCAGTATTTT. Encoded protein: CSVSTVPGTGSTDTQYF.

The chain joins TRBV15 to TRBJ1-3, with unresolved D. V was cut by 1 base and J by 2 bases, with 9 bases left in between. The germline V gene encodes CDR1 LNHNV and CDR2 YYDKDF (reference sequence). The CDR3 runs to 15 residues. CDR3 coding DNA: TGTGCCACCAGCAGAGTTTCCCAGCCTGGAAACACCATATATTTT. Translation gives CATSRVSQPGNTIYF.

This clonotype was counted many times. The V gene is TRBV6-5, the J gene TRBJ2-5; tentatively, D is TRBD2 (5 bases). V lost 2 bases to trimming and J lost 5 bases, with 6 bases between them. From germline, CDR1 is MNHEY and CDR2 SVGAGI. CDR3 length: 12 amino acids. CDR3 loop: CASSYREETQYF. The CDR3 DNA follows: TGTGCCAGCAGTTACAGGGAGGAGACCCAGTACTTC.

The sample holds many counts of this clonotype. The genes are TRBV6-1 and TRBJ2-2, with D perhaps matching TRBD1 (5 bases). V lost 7 bases and J lost 3, with 12 bases in between. The CDR3 consists of 14 residues. Per germline, CDR1 MNHNS and CDR2 SASEGT. The CDR3 sequence is CASKAPQDTGELFF. The CDR3 nucleotides read TGTGCCAGCAAGGCCCCACAGGACACCGGGGAGCTGTTTTTT.

This clonotype was counted a few times. This chain uses TRBV30 with TRBJ2-1; the match to TRBD2 covers 10 bases. Germline assignment: CDR1 GTSNPN and CDR2 SVGIG (reference sequence). V trimming: 7 bases; J trimming: 4 bases; junction bases outside the gene matches: 10. The CDR3 consists of 15 residues. The CDR3 loop is CASAPHSGRYNEQFF. CDR3 nucleotide sequence: TGTGCCTCGGCCCCCCATAGCGGGAGGTACAATGAGCAGTTCTTC. Full variable domain (missing parts from reference TRBV30 and TRBJ2-1): SQTIHQWPATLVQPVGSPLSLECTVEGTSNPNLYWYRQAAGRGLQLLFYSVGIGQISSEVPQNLSASRPQDRQFILSSKKLLLSDSGFYLCASAPHSGRYNEQFFGPGTRLTVL.

This clonotype was seen many times. The rearrangement uses TRBV2 and TRBJ2-5, with D possibly called TRBD1 or TRBD2 (6 bases each). The germline gives CDR1 SNHLY, CDR2 FYNNEI. The CDR3 runs to 14 residues. The V gene lost 11 bases and the J gene lost 5 bases, with 21 bases spanning the gap. The CDR3 here is CAGGGGRLAETQYF. In DNA form, the CDR3 reads TGTGCCGGAGGAGGGGGTAGGTTGGCTGAGACCCAGTACTTC.

V gene TRBV18 combines with J gene TRBJ1-2, with D hard to call. The CDR3 is 15 amino acids. Trimming removed 2 bases at V and 4 bases at J, with 14 bases between. Per germline, CDR1 KGHSH and CDR2 LQKENI. The CDR3 DNA reads as TGTGCCAGCTCACCAAGCGGGGTTCTTTCCTATGGCTACACCTTC. Its protein is CASSPSGVLSYGYTF.

This clonotype was counted many times. J is TRBJ2-5 and V is TRBV29-1, with D possibly being TRBD1 (5 bases). The CDR3 length is 13 residues. The V and J ends lost 3 bases and 3 bases respectively, with 11 bases between them. CDR1 and CDR2 from the germline V gene are SQVTM and ANQGSEA. The CDR3 sequence is CSVDWTNKETQYF. The CDR3 nucleotides are TGCAGCGTTGATTGGACAAATAAAGAGACCCAGTACTTC.

This clonotype was counted at least ten times. The chain recombines TRBV19 with TRBJ1-6; D perhaps matches TRBD1 (5 bases). Germline-derived CDR1 and CDR2 are LNHDA and SQIVND (reference sequence). The V gene lost 5 bases and the J gene lost 10 bases, with 18 bases spanning the gap. This CDR3 region has 15 residues. The CDR3 DNA reads TGTGCCAGTAGTGAGACAGAGGCCCGTCGATCACCCCTCCACTTT. Translated, it gives CASSETEARRSPLHF.

In this sample, this clonotype turned up many times. The chain combines TRBV11-3 with TRBJ1-1, with unresolved D. V shed 1 base and J shed 7 bases, with 7 bases lying between them. Germline loops: CDR1 SGHNT, CDR2 YENEEA. The CDR3 loop spans 12 amino acids. CDR3 sequence reads: CASSLGDVEAFF. DNA of the CDR3: TGTGCCAGCAGCTTAGGCGACGTTGAAGCTTTCTTT.

On this clonotype itself: The CDR3 ends on some other residue instead of the conserved phenylalanine or tryptophan, so this is likely a read error. The chain recombines TRBV11-2 with TRBJ2-3; D is unresolved. Germline lookup yields CDR1 SGHAT and CDR2 FQNNGV. The CDR3 totals 13 residues. Trimming shortened V by 5 bases and J by 1 base, and 7 bases separated the two germline ends. This chain's CDR3 is CASSLWRTDTQYS. For the CDR3, the DNA is TGTGCCAGCAGCCTCTGGCGCACAGATACGCAGTATTCT.

The chain couples TRBV3-1 to TRBJ2-7; 11 nucleotides align to TRBD2. Trimming cost V 9 bases and J 6 bases; bases outside gene matches: 7. This CDR3 comprises 13 residues. From germline, CDR1 is LGHDT and CDR2 YNNKEL (reference sequence). CDR3 sequence: CASRVAGGREQYF. In nucleotides, the CDR3 is TGTGCCAGTAGGGTAGCGGGAGGGCGCGAGCAGTACTTC.

The table lists this clonotype with a few counts. The chain joins TRBV13 to TRBJ2-7; TRBD2 matches at 7 bases. The CDR3 contains 15 residues. Per the germline V gene, CDR1 is PRHDT and CDR2 is FYEKMQ (reference sequence). Unmatched junction bases numbered 10, after V lost 3 bases and J lost 5 bases. CDR3 bases: TGTGCCAGCAGCTTTGGGGAGGGGCTAGCCGACGAGCAGTACTTC. This codes for CASSFGEGLADEQYF.

This clonotype has at least ten counts. CDR3 in amino acids: CASSLKGQETQYF. The CDR3 DNA sequence: TGTGCCAGCAGTTTAAAGGGACAAGAGACCCAGTACTTC. The chain is built from TRBV12-3 or TRBV12-4 and TRBJ2-5, with no clear D. The CDR3 covers 13 residues. Trimming took off 2 bases at V and 2 bases at J, with 6 bases between the two ends.

This clonotype was seen ten or more times. The genes are TRBV7-2 and TRBJ2-1; TRBD2 matches at 8 bases. V gave up 1 base and J gave up 10 bases; unmatched junction bases: 3. The CDR3 loop spans 13 amino acids. CDR1 and CDR2 (germline): SGHTA, FQGNSA. The CDR3 here is CASSLVSGEEQFF. The CDR3 DNA is TGTGCCAGCAGCTTAGTTAGCGGGGAGGAGCAGTTCTTC.

This clonotype was recorded many times. V and J are TRBV20-1 and TRBJ1-1; D perhaps matches TRBD1 (6 bases). This CDR3 has 13 residues. Germline loops: CDR1 DFQATT, CDR2 SNEGSKA (reference sequence). V was cut by 4 bases and J by 5 bases, with 14 bases left in between. As DNA, the CDR3 is TGCAGTGCTACGACAGGTGGAAGAACTGAAGCTTTCTTT. Residues: CSATTGGRTEAFF.

CDR3 DNA sequence: TGCAGTGCTAGAGATCAGGGGGGCAATTCAGAGACCCAGTACTTC. This gives the protein CSARDQGGNSETQYF. This chain uses TRBV20-1 with TRBJ2-5; D might be TRBD1 (7 bases). Germline V CDR1 and CDR2: DFQATT, SNEGSKA (reference sequence). CDR3 length: 15 amino acids. V was shortened by 0 bases and J by 4 bases, with 15 bases between the two germline ends.

This clonotype was seen repeatedly, ten times or more. This chain connects TRBV6-2 or TRBV6-3 to TRBJ2-7; 11 bases are shared with TRBD2. Per germline, CDR1 MNHEY and CDR2 SVGEGT. This CDR3 has 16 residues. With 6 bases clipped from V and 7 bases from J, the junction kept 14 bases outside the gene matches. The CDR3 reads CASSNGRSGRAREQYF. In nucleotides, the CDR3 is TGTGCCAGCAGCAACGGGCGTAGCGGGAGGGCAAGGGAGCAGTACTTC.

V usage is TRBV19 and J usage is TRBJ1-5, with D maybe TRBD1 (6 bases). Germline V gene lookup returns CDR1 LNHDA and CDR2 SQIVND (reference sequence). The CDR3 sequence is 17 residues long. With 4 bases removed from V and 6 bases from J, the gap between germline ends came to 22 bases. CDR3 sequence reads: CASSTSGGGRLFQPQHF. The CDR3 coding sequence is TGTGCCAGTAGTACATCTGGGGGGGGGCGACTTTTTCAGCCCCAGCATTTT.

This clonotype was seen ten or more times. The chain carries TRBV3-1 and TRBJ2-5; 8 nucleotides match TRBD2. The CDR3 totals 15 residues. CDR1 and CDR2 from the germline V gene are LGHDT and YNNKEL (reference sequence). V gave up 1 base and J gave up 5 bases; unmatched junction bases: 6. Here the CDR3 reads CASSQGRAGVETQYF. In nucleotides, the CDR3 is TGTGCCAGCAGCCAAGGCAGAGCGGGAGTTGAGACCCAGTACTTC.

This clonotype was seen ten or more times. The rearrangement joins TRBV28 to TRBJ2-5; D is undetermined. From germline, CDR1 is MDHEN and CDR2 SYDVKM. There are 14 residues in the CDR3. V gave up 1 base and J gave up 5 bases, with 11 bases separating them. This CDR3 reads CASSLSAGQETQYF. The CDR3 region has the DNA TGTGCCAGCAGTTTATCGGCAGGTCAGGAGACCCAGTACTTC.